The rows below give T cell receptor beta chains drawn from one sample of a study of blood T cells in healthy people across ages. TCRdb analysed the 5' RACE reads with MiXCR anew, one entry per CDR3 protein. Found here are around 800,000 distinct CDR3 sequences, roughly 26% of them singletons; the top ten hold 2.5% to 3.5%. This same sample was also part of a study on T cells of mothers and their children.

The material sequenced was blood. These receptors were collected from a boy aged 10-17 years in good health. CDR3s include the opening cysteine and the closing phenylalanine or tryptophan. D genes are given only for firm matches. Clone size appears in some rows only: once, few, many, or a class for an expanded clone.

d_call j_call clone_size v_call cdr3_length cdr3_nt cdr3_aa
- TRBJ2-1 few TRBV20-1 16 TGCAGTGCTACCTCCCCAGGGCTAGCTCTTCGGAATGAGCAGTTCTTC CSATSPGLALRNEQFF
- TRBJ2-5 - TRBV7-2 15 TGTGCCAGCAGTCTTTGGCGGCGGGGCGAGGAGACCCAGTACTTC CASSLWRRGEETQYF
TRBD2 TRBJ2-5 few TRBV5-1 14 TGCGCCAGTTCGACTAGCGGGTCCGAAGAGACCCAGTACTTC CASSTSGSEETQYF
- TRBJ2-7 few TRBV5-1 14 TGCGCCAGCAGCTCGGGACAAACCCGGGACGAGCAGTACTTC CASSSGQTRDEQYF
- TRBJ1-2 - TRBV7-3 15 TGTGCCAGCAGCTTAGTGGGTGAAACTAACTATGGCTACACCTTC CASSLVGETNYGYTF
TRBD1 TRBJ2-7 few TRBV3-1 15 TGTGCCAGCAGCAAATCCGGGACAGGGTCTAGGGAGCAGTACTTC CASSKSGTGSREQYF
- TRBJ2-7 many TRBV7-3 15 TGTGCCAGCAGCTTAAGGGCAGGGAGCTCCTACGAGCAGTACTTC CASSLRAGSSYEQYF
- TRBJ2-1 - TRBV12-3/TRBV12-4 17 TGTGCCAGCAGTTTGGTTTGGGCTAAGGGACCCTACAATGAGCAGTTCTTC CASSLVWAKGPYNEQFF
TRBD1 TRBJ2-3 - TRBV20-1 13 TGCAGTGCTCCCCGGACAGGTTCAGATACGCAGTATTTT CSAPRTGSDTQYF
- TRBJ1-4 - TRBV5-5 15 TGTGCCAGCAGCTTGAGTTTAGTGACTAATGAAAAACTGTTTTTT CASSLSLVTNEKLFF
TRBD1 TRBJ2-2 - TRBV9 17 TGTGCCAGCAGCGTAAGGGACAGGGAACTGAACACCGGGGAGCTGTCTTTT CASSVRDRELNTGELSF
- TRBJ1-1 - TRBV20-1 15 TGCAGTGCTAGATCGGCTTTCATATTGGGCACTGAAGCTTTCTTT CSARSAFILGTEAFF
- TRBJ1-3 - TRBV7-9 15 TGTGCCAGCAGCTCCCGGGACCTCTCTGGAAACACCATATATTTT CASSSRDLSGNTIYF
- TRBJ2-7 few TRBV4-3 14 TGCGCCAGCAGCCAAATGAGGCGTACCTACGAGCAGTACTTC CASSQMRRTYEQYF
- TRBJ1-3 - TRBV12-3/TRBV12-4 14 TGTGCCAGCAGCCCCGGGGCAGAGAGAAACACCATATATTTT CASSPGAERNTIYF
- TRBJ2-7 once TRBV12-3/TRBV12-4 15 TGTGCCAGCAGTTCACGGGGCGAAAAGAGATACGAGCAGTACTTC CASSSRGEKRYEQYF
- TRBJ2-7 few TRBV29-1 13 TGCAGCGTTGCGGACAGTTTCTCCTACGAGCAGTACTTC CSVADSFSYEQYF
- TRBJ2-2 - TRBV5-1 14 TGCGCCAGCAGCTTCAGGACAGACACCGGGGAGCTGTTTTTT CASSFRTDTGELFF
- TRBJ2-5 - TRBV9 13 TGTGCCAGCAGCGATCACGGACAAGAGACCCAGTACTTC CASSDHGQETQYF
TRBD1 TRBJ2-6 few TRBV15 19 TGTGCCACCAGCAGCCCAGACAGGGGACTCTCCTCTGGGGCCAACGTCCTGACTTTC CATSSPDRGLSSGANVLTF
TRBD1 TRBJ2-3 few TRBV7-6 15 TGTGCCAGCAGCTTAGCGACAGGGGTAGGGGATACGCAGTATTTT CASSLATGVGDTQYF
- TRBJ1-2 few TRBV5-5 16 TGTGCCAGCAGCCCCGGGGCCCGGCTCGGCTTATATGGCTACACCTTC CASSPGARLGLYGYTF
TRBD2 TRBJ2-1 few TRBV7-2 12 TGTGCCAGCAGCGCTTTTGGGACTAGACCGGTCTTC CASSAFGTRPVF
- TRBJ2-5 - TRBV30 15 TGTGCCTGGAGTGTACCCCCGAAGCTCCAAGAGACCCAGTACTTC CAWSVPPKLQETQYF
- TRBJ2-5 - TRBV24-1 12 TGTGCCACCAGTACGGATCTAGAGACCCAGTACTTC CATSTDLETQYF
TRBD1 TRBJ1-2 - TRBV5-1 15 TGCGCCAGCAGCGAAGGGACAGGTTCTAACTATGGCTACACCTTC CASSEGTGSNYGYTF
- TRBJ2-7 few TRBV15 15 TGTGCCACCAGCAGAGACTGGGTACGGTCCGTACGGCAGTACTTC CATSRDWVRSVRQYF
TRBD2 TRBJ2-3 few TRBV12-3/TRBV12-4 16 TGTGCCAGCAGTCCCCAGCGGGGGGCGATCACAGATACGCAGTATTTT CASSPQRGAITDTQYF
TRBD1 TRBJ2-7 few TRBV28 13 TGTGCCACCCGGACAGGGGGCATCTACGAGCAGTACTTC CATRTGGIYEQYF
- TRBJ1-1 - TRBV12-3/TRBV12-4 14 TGTGCCAGCAGTTTAGAACAGCTTGGCACTGAAGCTTTCTTT CASSLEQLGTEAFF
- TRBJ2-2 - TRBV4-2 16 TGTGCCAGCAGCCAAGATATTCGGGGAGACACCGGGGAGCTGTTTTTT CASSQDIRGDTGELFF
- TRBJ1-6 few TRBV5-5 14 TGTGCCAGCACCGAATGGGAGGGTAATTCACCCCTCCACTTT CASTEWEGNSPLHF
- TRBJ2-5 - TRBV6-5 13 TGTGCCAGCAGACCCACGGCAGCCGGCCCCCAGTACTTC CASRPTAAGPQYF
- TRBJ2-5 - TRBV7-3 13 TGTGCCAGCAGCTTAGGTTGGGGGACTGAGACGTACTTC CASSLGWGTETYF
- TRBJ2-6 - TRBV6-4 15 TGTGCCAGCAGTGCACTGGGTGACGGGGCCAACGTCCTGACTTTC CASSALGDGANVLTF
- TRBJ1-3 - TRBV20-1 15 TGCAGTGCAGAACCCGAGGCCCTCTCTGGAAACACCATATATTTT CSAEPEALSGNTIYF
TRBD1 TRBJ1-4 - TRBV6-5 16 TGTGCCAGCAGTCCCGGGACAGGGAGGGTCCTAGGGGAACTGTTTTTT CASSPGTGRVLGELFF
TRBD2 TRBJ2-7 few TRBV5-5 14 TGTGCCAGCAGCTTAGGGAGCGGGAACTACGAGCAGTACTTC CASSLGSGNYEQYF
TRBD1 TRBJ2-5 - TRBV5-1 14 TGCGCCAGCACGGAACAGGGGCAAGGAGAGACCCAGTACTTC CASTEQGQGETQYF
- TRBJ2-7 - TRBV30 13 TGTGCCCGAGACAGGGAGGGCTCCTACGAGCAGTACTTC CARDREGSYEQYF
TRBD1 TRBJ2-7 - TRBV29-1 14 TGCAGCGTTGAATCAAGGGGGCGCATCAACGAGCAGTACTTC CSVESRGRINEQYF
TRBD2 TRBJ2-4 few TRBV28 17 TGTGCCAGCAGTGGGGGACTAGCGGGGGTAGCCAAAAACATTCAGTACTTC CASSGGLAGVAKNIQYF
TRBD1 TRBJ1-1 - TRBV12-3/TRBV12-4 14 TGTGCCAGCCTGAGGTACAGGGGGAACACTGAAGCTTTCTTT CASLRYRGNTEAFF
- TRBJ2-1 few TRBV11-2 12 TGTGCCAGCAGCCGGGGCCGCAATGAGCAGTTCTTC CASSRGRNEQFF
TRBD1 TRBJ1-5 few TRBV3-1 14 TGTGCCAGCAGCATCGACAGGGTTAATCAGCCCCAGCATTTT CASSIDRVNQPQHF
- TRBJ1-5 few TRBV4-1 15 TGCGCCAGCAGCCGAGATACGGACAGTTATCAGCCCCAGCATTTT CASSRDTDSYQPQHF
TRBD1 TRBJ1-4 - TRBV4-1 14 TGCGCCAGCAGCCATCCGGGACAGGAGGAAAAACTGTTTTTT CASSHPGQEEKLFF
TRBD1 TRBJ2-5 few TRBV12-3/TRBV12-4 15 TGTGCCAGCAGTCCCCCTGACAGGGAAAAAGAGACCCAGTACTTC CASSPPDREKETQYF
TRBD2 TRBJ2-6 few TRBV2 16 TGTGCCAGCAGCCAGCGGGGGGGCCCTGGGGCCAACGTCCTGACTTTC CASSQRGGPGANVLTF
- TRBJ2-7 - TRBV10-2 11 TGCGCCAGCAGTGAGAGCGGGGAGCAGTACTTC CASSESGEQYF
TRBD2 TRBJ2-5 - TRBV3-1 15 TGTGCCAGCAGCCAAGACCGGGAGGCCGGGGAGACCCAGTACTTC CASSQDREAGETQYF
- TRBJ2-7 - TRBV7-9 13 TGTGCCAACAGCCCCCCTTGGGGCAGCGAGCAGTACTTC CANSPPWGSEQYF
TRBD2 TRBJ2-1 few TRBV20-1 15 TGCAGTGCTAGCCCGCGGGGGAGACTGGTGGATGAGCAGTTCTTC CSASPRGRLVDEQFF
TRBD1 TRBJ1-5 - TRBV5-1 15 TGCGCCAGCAGCCCGGACAGGGCGGACCGTCAGCCCCAGCATTTT CASSPDRADRQPQHF
TRBD2 TRBJ2-2 once TRBV6-5 16 TGTGCCAGCAGTTCAAAGACTAGCGGGAACACCGGGGAGCTGTTTTTT CASSSKTSGNTGELFF
- TRBJ2-5 - TRBV12-3/TRBV12-4 15 TGTGCCAGCAGTTCGGGGGTATCTGGGGTAGAGACCCAGTACTTC CASSSGVSGVETQYF
TRBD1 TRBJ2-5 few TRBV28 16 TGTGCCAGCAGGCTAGGGACAGGGAGGTCCCAAGAGACCCAGTACTTC CASRLGTGRSQETQYF
- TRBJ2-4 - TRBV22-1 10 TGTCTTGGGGGAAAAAACATTCAGTACTTC CLGGKNIQYF
- TRBJ2-7 - TRBV4-1 15 TGCGCCAGCAGCCAAGAGCCCGGGGTAGGCTACGAGCAGTACTTC CASSQEPGVGYEQYF